One and the same sample provided the 10 T cell receptor beta chains below, sequenced in a study of CD8 T cells in ankylosing spondylitis. TCRdb reprocessed the 5' RACE reads via MiXCR and lists one record per CDR3 protein. The sample lists 200,000 to 250,000 distinct CDR3 sequences, 7.3% seen once, with 12% to 15% in the top ten. Which antigens these TCRs recognize remains unknown. Overall study results and limits: A TCR beta motif made of about 8 highly homologous variants seemed typical of ankylosing spondylitis blood.

The sequencing input was blood, either unsorted or a sorted T cell fraction (not recorded which). The receptor source for this set is a male donor with ankylosing spondylitis.

This clonotype was seen more than once but under ten times. The gene calls are TRBV4-1 and TRBJ2-7, with 9 bases aligning to TRBD2. J was trimmed by 5 bases and V by 6 bases; bases with no gene match: 11. There are 15 residues in the CDR3. Germline CDR1 and CDR2: MGHRA and YSYEKL. CDR3: CASSSAGGPVDEQYF. The DNA for the CDR3 is TGCGCCAGCAGTTCGGCGGGAGGGCCGGTAGACGAGCAGTACTTC.

This clonotype was found many times. The V gene is TRBV12-3 or TRBV12-4, the J gene TRBJ1-2; D unclear. There are 12 residues in the CDR3. V dropped 2 bases and J dropped 5 bases, with 6 bases sitting between them. CDR3 sequence reads: CASSLSVYGYTF. The CDR3, as DNA: TGTGCCAGCAGTTTAAGTGTTTATGGCTACACCTTC.

This clonotype was observed many times. The chain has TRBV28 and TRBJ1-2; tentatively, D is TRBD1 (6 bases). Trimming stripped 7 bases from V and 2 bases from J, with 14 bases between. Germline loops: CDR1 MDHEN, CDR2 SYDVKM. The CDR3 spans 14 residues. This CDR3 reads CASTITTGNYGYTF. The CDR3 DNA reads as TGTGCCAGCACCATTACTACAGGGAACTATGGCTACACCTTC.

This clonotype was detected many times. This chain connects TRBV20-1 to TRBJ1-1; no clear D. Trimming removed 1 base from V and 6 bases from J, with 12 bases in between. The CDR3 length is 13 residues. In germline, CDR1 is DFQATT, CDR2 SNEGSKA (reference sequence). CDR3 nucleotides: TGCAGTGCTAGAGGAGGATTTGGCGCTGAAGCTTTCTTT. Encoded protein: CSARGGFGAEAFF.

In its sample, this clonotype was seen a few times. This sequence joins TRBV5-1 and TRBJ2-3; possibly TRBD2 for D (6 bases). Trimming left V 4 bases short and J 14 bases short, with 20 bases between. Germline CDR1 SGHRS, CDR2 YFSETQ. CDR3 length: 13 residues. Here the CDR3 reads CASSPRVGSGGYF. The CDR3 nucleotides are TGCGCCAGCAGCCCCCGGGTGGGTAGCGGAGGGTATTTT. The variable domain in full, completed from reference TRBV5-1 and TRBJ2-3, reads KAGVTQTPRYLIKTRGQQVTLSCSPISGHRSVSWYQQTPGQGLQFLFEYFSETQRNKGNFPGRFSGRQFSNSRSEMNVSTLELGDSALYLCASSPRVGSGGYFGPGTRLTVL.

V is TRBV29-1 and J is TRBJ2-7; 10 nucleotides line up with TRBD1. The CDR3 covers 13 residues. Germline-derived CDR1 and CDR2 are SQVTM and ANQGSEA. V shed 6 bases, J shed 1 base, and the junction held 3 bases outside the gene matches. DNA of the CDR3: TGCAGCGTCTCGGACAGGGGGTCCTACGAGCAGTACTTC. Its translation is CSVSDRGSYEQYF.

This clonotype was detected once. With a much larger clone just one base away, this may be a read error. The chain uses TRBV6-5 and TRBJ2-5; D is perhaps TRBD2 (5 bases). Per the germline V gene, CDR1 is MNHEY and CDR2 is SVGAGI. The V gene lost 5 bases and the J gene lost 8 bases, with 12 bases spanning the gap. This CDR3 contains 12 residues. This chain's CDR3 is CASSIFGDTQYF. The CDR3 bases are TGTGCCAGCAGTATTTTCGGGGATACCCAGTACTTC.

This clonotype was recorded a few times. This chain uses TRBV30 with TRBJ2-1; D is uncertain. Germline V gene data show CDR1 as GTSNPN and CDR2 as SVGIG (reference sequence). This CDR3 region has 15 residues. Trimming pared 0 bases from V and 6 bases from J, leaving 15 bases between. As DNA, the CDR3 is TGTGCCTGGAGTGTACTGCGTCATGGGATCAATGAGCAGTTCTTC. Amino acids: CAWSVLRHGINEQFF.

The genes are TRBV27 and TRBJ2-1; 11 nucleotides match TRBD2. There are 16 residues in the CDR3. Germline CDR1 is MNHEY and CDR2 is SMNVEV (reference sequence). Germline trimming cut 0 bases from V and 4 bases from J; bases unmatched to any gene: 2. CDR3: CASSLSLAGGYNEQFF. Here the CDR3 DNA reads TGTGCCAGCAGTTTATCCCTAGCGGGAGGATACAATGAGCAGTTCTTC.

This chain uses TRBV29-1 with TRBJ1-1, with 7 nucleotides matching TRBD1. The germline V gene encodes CDR1 SQVTM and CDR2 ANQGSEA. The CDR3 consists of 12 residues. V shed 6 bases, J shed 4 bases, and the junction held 5 bases outside the gene matches. The CDR3: CSVRQGFTEAFF. The CDR3 DNA reads as TGCAGCGTCCGACAGGGATTCACTGAAGCTTTCTTT.